The T cell receptor (beta chain) described here comes from a study of T cell repertoires in cytomegalovirus infection. Germline CDR1 is LNHDA and CDR2 is SQIVND (reference sequence). There are 14 residues in the CDR3. V gave up 0 bases and J gave up 5 bases, with 11 bases separating them. Each CDR3 protein is one row after TCRdb ran MiXCR on the reads. The table includes approximately 500,000 distinct CDR3 sequences, about 15% detected once. Sequenced sample: CD8+ T cells from PBMCs. The receptor was derived from a human donor in good health (CMV status not recorded). Some clones in this sample may be carry-over from other donors' samples. The V gene is TRBV19, the J gene TRBJ2-7; no firm D call. The CDR3 spells CASSIDVQLDEQYF. In nucleotides, the CDR3 is TGTGCCAGTAGTATAGATGTACAGTTGGACGAGCAGTACTTC.